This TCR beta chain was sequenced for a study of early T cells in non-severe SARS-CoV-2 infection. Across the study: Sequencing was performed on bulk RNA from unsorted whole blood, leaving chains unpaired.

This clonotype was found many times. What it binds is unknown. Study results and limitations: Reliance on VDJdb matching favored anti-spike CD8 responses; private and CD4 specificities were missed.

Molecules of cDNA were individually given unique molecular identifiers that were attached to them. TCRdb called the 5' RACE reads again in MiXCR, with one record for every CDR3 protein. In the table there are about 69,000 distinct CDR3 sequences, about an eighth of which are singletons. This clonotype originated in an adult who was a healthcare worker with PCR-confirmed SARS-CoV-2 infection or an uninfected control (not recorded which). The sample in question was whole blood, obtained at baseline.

The CDR3 loop reads CASSQTENTEAFF. The CDR3 DNA is TGTGCCAGCAGCCAGACAGAGAACACTGAAGCTTTCTTT. The V gene is TRBV7-9, the J gene TRBJ1-1; tentative D call: TRBD1 (5 bases). Trimming took off 5 bases at V and 1 base at J, with 8 bases between the two ends. This CDR3 has 13 amino acids. Germline loops: CDR1 SEHNR, CDR2 FQNEAQ (reference sequence).